The subject of this entry is one T cell receptor beta chain. Its antigen is unidentified. V was pared by 0 bases and J by 3 bases, with 13 bases between. From germline, CDR1 is SGDLS and CDR2 YYNGEE. The CDR3 has 15 amino acids. A second about 6 to 12 cycle PCR used barcoded and J-beta primers. Tags on each cDNA molecule came from a template-switch adaptor with 12 random nucleotides. Using its own MiXCR run on the 5' RACE reads, TCRdb lists one record per CDR3 protein. Found here are about 1.5 million distinct CDR3 sequences, about 45% of them singletons; the top ten hold roughly 3.7%. The data were taken from a study of blood T cells in healthy people across ages. Whole-study findings and limits: Changes in expanded clonotypes were possibly confounded, as the CMV status of donors was unknown. The diversity estimates, figures obtained from one million T cells, were considered underestimates. Across the age range, TCR beta diversity per million T cells fell in a roughly linear way.

The sequenced sample consisted of blood. This clonotype was sampled from a woman under 30 in good health. The J gene is TRBJ2-7, the V gene TRBV9; possibly TRBD1 or TRBD2 for D (5 bases each). The CDR3 protein is CASSVEGPGDYEQYF. CDR3 sequence (DNA): TGTGCCAGCAGCGTAGAGGGACCTGGGGACTACGAGCAGTACTTC. Variable domain in full (rest from reference TRBV9 and TRBJ2-7): DSGVTQTPKHLITATGQRVTLRCSPRSGDLSVYWYQQSLDQGLQFLIQYYNGEERAKGNILERFSAQQFPDLHSELNLSSLELGDSALYFCASSVEGPGDYEQYFGPGTRLTVT.